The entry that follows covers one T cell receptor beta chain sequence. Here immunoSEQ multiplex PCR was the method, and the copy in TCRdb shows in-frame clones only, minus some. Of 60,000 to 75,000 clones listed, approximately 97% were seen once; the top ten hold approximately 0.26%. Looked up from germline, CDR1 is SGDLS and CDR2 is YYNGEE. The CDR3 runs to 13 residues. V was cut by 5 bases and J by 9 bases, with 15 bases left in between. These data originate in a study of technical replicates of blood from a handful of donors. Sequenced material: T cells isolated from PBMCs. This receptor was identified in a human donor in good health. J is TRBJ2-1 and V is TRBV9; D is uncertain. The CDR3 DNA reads TGTGCCAGCAGGCCCTACATAGCCGGTGAGCAGTTCTTC. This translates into CASRPYIAGEQFF. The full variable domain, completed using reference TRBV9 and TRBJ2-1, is DSGVTQTPKHLITATGQRVTLRCSPRSGDLSVYWYQQSLDQGLQFLIQYYNGEERAKGNILERFSAQQFPDLHSELNLSSLELGDSALYFCASRPYIAGEQFFGPGTRLTVL.